A single sample gave rise to the 14 T cell receptor beta chains below, sequenced in a study of blood T cell repertoires in COVID-19. Produced via immunoSEQ multiplex PCR; TCRdb's table is partial and in-frame only. Of some 220,000 clones listed, around four fifths were seen once; the top ten hold about 4%. Material for sequencing was peripheral blood. The origin of the receptors is a man aged 45-65 years with acute or convalescent COVID-19.

In this sample, this clone turned up a few times. This chain uses TRBV10-3 with TRBJ2-2; D not certain. Germline V CDR1 and CDR2: ENHRY, SYGVKD. Trimming left V 0 bases short and J 7 bases short, with 18 bases between. This CDR3 is built from 17 residues. CDR3 residues: CAISESTPQSRSGELFF. The DNA for the CDR3 is TGTGCCATCAGTGAGTCGACTCCCCAGTCACGAAGCGGGGAGCTGTTTTTT.

The chain combines TRBV20-1 with TRBJ2-1, with D unresolved. The CDR3 totals 10 residues. Trimming pared 6 bases from V and 7 bases from J, leaving 7 bases between. CDR1 and CDR2 from the germline V gene are DFQATT and SNEGSKA (reference sequence). CDR3 amino acids: CSASLNEQFF. In DNA, the CDR3 is TGCAGTGCGTCCCTGAATGAGCAGTTCTTC.

This clone was picked up one time. The genes are TRBV19 and TRBJ2-2; the D gene is possibly TRBD1 (6 bases). V lost 4 bases to trimming and J lost 3 bases, with 15 bases between them. The CDR3 consists of 16 residues. Germline V gives CDR1 LNHDA, CDR2 SQIVND (reference sequence). The CDR3 region is CASSTDTGSDTGELFF. Written as DNA, the CDR3 is TGTGCCAGTAGTACGGATACAGGGTCGGACACCGGGGAGCTGTTTTTT.

This chain connects TRBV2 to TRBJ2-5; 9 bases are shared with TRBD1. Germline lookup yields CDR1 SNHLY and CDR2 FYNNEI. V was pared by 9 bases and J by 1 base, with 6 bases of the junction left unmatched. The length of the CDR3 is 14 residues. The CDR3 DNA follows: TGTGCCAGTCCCGGGACAGGGCGCCAAGAGACCCAGTACTTC. It specifies CASPGTGRQETQYF.

The chain combines TRBV19 with TRBJ1-1; 7 bases fit TRBD1. Germline CDR1 is LNHDA and CDR2 is SQIVND (reference sequence). The CDR3 runs 14 residues. V shed 5 bases, J shed 1 base, and the junction held 4 bases outside the gene matches. The CDR3 is CASSQGGRNTEAFF. CDR3 sequence (DNA): TGTGCCAGTAGTCAAGGGGGCAGGAACACTGAAGCTTTCTTT.

The V call is TRBV4-1, the J call TRBJ1-2; D unclear. CDR1 is MGHRA and CDR2 is YSYEKL in the germline V gene. This CDR3 comprises 14 residues. The germline V and J ends were trimmed by 1 base and 6 bases, with 12 bases remaining between them. The CDR3 is CASSQVRRGDGYTF. CDR3 in DNA: TGCGCCAGCAGCCAAGTTCGTCGGGGAGATGGCTACACCTTC.

V gene TRBV9 combines with J gene TRBJ2-1, with a weak D call TRBD2 (6 bases). V lost 6 bases to trimming and J lost 4 bases, with 17 bases between them. This CDR3 comprises 15 residues. The germline gives CDR1 SGDLS, CDR2 YYNGEE. The CDR3 is CASTPPGTAYNEQFF. The CDR3 nucleotides read TGTGCCAGCACCCCCCCCGGGACTGCTTACAATGAGCAGTTCTTC. Full variable domain (missing parts from reference TRBV9 and TRBJ2-1): DSGVTQTPKHLITATGQRVTLRCSPRSGDLSVYWYQQSLDQGLQFLIQYYNGEERAKGNILERFSAQQFPDLHSELNLSSLELGDSALYFCASTPPGTAYNEQFFGPGTRLTVL.

The chain couples TRBV30 to TRBJ1-5; 7 positions agree with TRBD1. CDR3 length equals 15 residues. The junction had 9 bases not matched to a gene; V was cut back by 0 bases and J by 7 bases. Germline V gives CDR1 GTSNPN, CDR2 SVGIG (reference sequence). The chain's CDR3 is CAWSVQGAGGQPQHF. The DNA for the CDR3 is TGTGCCTGGAGTGTACAAGGGGCAGGGGGGCAGCCCCAGCATTTT. Complete variable domain (other parts from reference TRBV30 and TRBJ1-5): SQTIHQWPATLVQPVGSPLSLECTVEGTSNPNLYWYRQAAGRGLQLLFYSVGIGQISSEVPQNLSASRPQDRQFILSSKKLLLSDSGFYLCAWSVQGAGGQPQHFGDGTRLSIL.

This clone was seen more than once but under ten times. J is TRBJ1-2 and V is TRBV2; D ambiguous. Trimming shortened V by 6 bases and J by 5 bases, and 19 bases separated the two germline ends. The CDR3 runs to 15 residues. Germline V gene sequence: CDR1 SNHLY, CDR2 FYNNEI. CDR3 DNA sequence: TGTGCCAGCAGCCTTACACCTAGCCGGAGTTATGGCTACACCTTC. Protein product: CASSLTPSRSYGYTF.

The chain uses TRBV7-6 and TRBJ2-4; D is unclear. Germline V gene sequence: CDR1 SGHVS, CDR2 FNYEAQ. The CDR3 spans 11 residues. Trimming removed 5 bases at V and 9 bases at J, with 8 bases between. The DNA for the CDR3 is TGTGCCAGCAGCGAGGCTGTCATTCAGTACTTC. Translated, it gives CASSEAVIQYF.

J is TRBJ1-2 and V is TRBV6-1; D remains unclear. Germline V gives CDR1 MNHNS, CDR2 SASEGT. Trimming took 1 base from V and 8 from J, leaving 17 bases between them. The CDR3 sequence is 15 residues long. In nucleotides, the CDR3 is TGTGCCAGCAGTGAAGGGGGAGGCTTCCAAGGCGGCTACACCTTC. As protein: CASSEGGGFQGGYTF.

J is TRBJ2-7 and V is TRBV6-4; 8 bases line up with TRBD2. This CDR3 comprises 16 residues. Looked up from germline, CDR1 is MRHNA and CDR2 is SNTAGT. V was clipped by 1 base and J by 4 bases; unmatched bases: 9. The CDR3 DNA is TGTGCCAGCAGTGACTTGAAGCGGGGGAACATTTACGAGCAGTACTTC. This translates into CASSDLKRGNIYEQYF.

The V gene is TRBV5-6, the J gene TRBJ1-2, with 11 bases aligning to TRBD1. The CDR3 has 16 amino acids. Trimming removed 0 bases from V and 6 bases from J; junction bases left unmatched: 7. Germline values: CDR1 SGHDT, CDR2 YYEEEE. The CDR3 spells CASSLAWTGGADGYTF. The CDR3 bases are TGTGCCAGCAGCTTGGCTTGGACAGGGGGCGCAGATGGCTACACCTTC.

The count of this clone is one. The V gene is TRBV2, the J gene TRBJ2-7; no reliable D call. There are 11 residues in the CDR3. V lost 8 bases to trimming and J lost 3 bases, with 8 bases between them. Germline V lookup: CDR1 SNHLY, CDR2 FYNNEI. CDR3 region: CASGGVYEQYF. The DNA for the CDR3 is TGTGCCAGCGGCGGAGTCTACGAGCAGTACTTC. Variable domain in full (rest from reference TRBV2 and TRBJ2-7): EPEVTQTPSHQVTQMGQEVILRCVPISNHLYFYWYRQILGQKVEFLVSFYNNEISEKSEIFDDQFSVERPDGSNFTLKIRSTKLEDSAMYFCASGGVYEQYFGPGTRLTVT.